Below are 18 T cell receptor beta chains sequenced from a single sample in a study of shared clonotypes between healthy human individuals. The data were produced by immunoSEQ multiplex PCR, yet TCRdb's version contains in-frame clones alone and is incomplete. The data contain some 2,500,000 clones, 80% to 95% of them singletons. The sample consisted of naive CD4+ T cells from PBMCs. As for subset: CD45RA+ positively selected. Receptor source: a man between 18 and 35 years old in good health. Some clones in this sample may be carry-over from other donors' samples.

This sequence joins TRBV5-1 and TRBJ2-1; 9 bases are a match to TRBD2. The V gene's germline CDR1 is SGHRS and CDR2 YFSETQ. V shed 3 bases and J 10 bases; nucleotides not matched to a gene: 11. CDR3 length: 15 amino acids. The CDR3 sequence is CASSYIAGAGTEQFF. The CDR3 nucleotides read TGCGCCAGCAGCTACATAGCGGGAGCCGGTACAGAGCAGTTCTTC.

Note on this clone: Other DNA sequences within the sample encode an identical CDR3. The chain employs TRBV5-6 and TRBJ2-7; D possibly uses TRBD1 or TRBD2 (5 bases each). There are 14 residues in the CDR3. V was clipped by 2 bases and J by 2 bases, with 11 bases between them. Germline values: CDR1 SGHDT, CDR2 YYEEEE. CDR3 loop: CASSFRDPTYEQYF. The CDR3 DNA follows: TGTGCCAGCAGCTTTCGGGACCCCACCTACGAGCAGTACTTC.

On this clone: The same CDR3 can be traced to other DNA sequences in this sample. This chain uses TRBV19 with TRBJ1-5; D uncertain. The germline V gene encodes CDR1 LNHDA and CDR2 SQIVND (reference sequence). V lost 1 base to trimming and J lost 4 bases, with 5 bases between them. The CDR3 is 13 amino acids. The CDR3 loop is CASSIGGNQPQHF. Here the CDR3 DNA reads TGTGCCAGTAGTATAGGCGGGAATCAGCCCCAGCATTTT.

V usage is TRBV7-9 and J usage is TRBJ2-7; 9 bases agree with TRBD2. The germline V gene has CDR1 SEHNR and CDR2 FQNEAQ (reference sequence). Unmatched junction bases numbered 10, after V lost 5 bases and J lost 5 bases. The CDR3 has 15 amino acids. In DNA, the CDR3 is TGTGCCAGCAGCCCGCGGCGGGAGGGCACGAACGAGCAGTACTTC. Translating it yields CASSPRREGTNEQYF. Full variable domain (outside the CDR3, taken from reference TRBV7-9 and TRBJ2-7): DTGVSQNPRHKITKRGQNVTFRCDPISEHNRLYWYRQTLGQGPEFLTYFQNEAQLEKSRLLSDRFSAERPKGSFSTLEIQRTEQGDSAMYLCASSPRREGTNEQYFGPGTRLTVT.

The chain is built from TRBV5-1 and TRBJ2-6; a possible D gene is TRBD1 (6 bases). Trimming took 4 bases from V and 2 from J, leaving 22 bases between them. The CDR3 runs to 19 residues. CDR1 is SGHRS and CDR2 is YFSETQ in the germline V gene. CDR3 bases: TGCGCCAGCAGCCCCGCGTTCCTCCCGACAGGTGCTGGGGCCAACGTCCTGACTTTC. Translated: CASSPAFLPTGAGANVLTF.

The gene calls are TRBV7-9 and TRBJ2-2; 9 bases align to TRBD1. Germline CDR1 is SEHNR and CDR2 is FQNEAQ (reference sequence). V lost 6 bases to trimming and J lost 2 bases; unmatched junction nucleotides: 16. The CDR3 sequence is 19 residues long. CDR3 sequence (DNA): TGTGCCAGCAGGTTTGGGACAGGGAATTATTACGGCAACACCGGGGAGCTGTTTTTT. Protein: CASRFGTGNYYGNTGELFF.

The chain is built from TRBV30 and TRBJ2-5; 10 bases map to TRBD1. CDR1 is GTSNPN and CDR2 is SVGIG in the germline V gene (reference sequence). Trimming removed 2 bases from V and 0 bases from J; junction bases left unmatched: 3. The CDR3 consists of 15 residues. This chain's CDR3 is CAWSPGQGNQETQYF. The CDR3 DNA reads TGTGCCTGGAGTCCGGGACAGGGGAACCAAGAGACCCAGTACTTC.

CDR3 region: CASSPGLAGGRETQYF. The CDR3 DNA reads as TGTGCCAGCAGTCCGGGACTAGCGGGAGGGAGAGAGACCCAGTACTTC. The chain employs TRBV28 and TRBJ2-5; 16 bases line up with TRBD2. The junction had 4 bases not matched to a gene; V was cut back by 5 bases and J by 4 bases. The V gene's germline CDR1 is MDHEN and CDR2 SYDVKM. This CDR3 has 16 residues. The full variable domain, completed using reference TRBV28 and TRBJ2-5, is DVKVTQSSRYLVKRTGEKVFLECVQDMDHENMFWYRQDPGLGLRLIYFSYDVKMKEKGDIPEGYSVSREKKERFSLILESASTNQTSMYLCASSPGLAGGRETQYFGPGTRLLVL.

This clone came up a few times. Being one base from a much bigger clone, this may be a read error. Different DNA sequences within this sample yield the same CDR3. The CDR3 loop is CASSLGQDNEQFF. CDR3 in DNA: TGCGCCAGCAGCTTGGGACAGGACAATGAGCAGTTCTTC. This sequence joins TRBV5-1 and TRBJ2-1, with D perhaps TRBD1 (6 bases). V was cut by 0 bases and J by 5 bases, with 6 bases left in between. The CDR3 consists of 13 residues. From germline, CDR1 is SGHRS and CDR2 YFSETQ.

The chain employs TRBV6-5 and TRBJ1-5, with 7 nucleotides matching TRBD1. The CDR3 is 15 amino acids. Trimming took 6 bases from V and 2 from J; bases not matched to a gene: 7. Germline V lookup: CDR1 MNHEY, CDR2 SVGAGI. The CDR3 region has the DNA TGTGCCAGCAGCAACTCGGGGACAGGCAATCAGCCCCAGCATTTT. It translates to CASSNSGTGNQPQHF.

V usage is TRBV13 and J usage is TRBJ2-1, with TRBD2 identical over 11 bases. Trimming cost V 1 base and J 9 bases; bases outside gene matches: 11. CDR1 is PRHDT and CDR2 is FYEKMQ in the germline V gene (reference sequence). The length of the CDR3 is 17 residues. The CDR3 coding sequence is TGTGCCAGCAGCTTAGCAGACAGACTAGCGGGAAAAGGTGAGCAGTTCTTC. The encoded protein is CASSLADRLAGKGEQFF.

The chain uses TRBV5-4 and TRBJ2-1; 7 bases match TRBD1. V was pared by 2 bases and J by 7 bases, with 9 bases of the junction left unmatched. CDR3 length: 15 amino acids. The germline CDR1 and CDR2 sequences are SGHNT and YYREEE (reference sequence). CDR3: CASSFFDRVGNEQFF. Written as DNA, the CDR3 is TGTGCCAGCAGCTTTTTCGACAGGGTTGGGAATGAGCAGTTCTTC.

The CDR3 DNA reads TGTGCCAGCAGTCTGGGACTAGCGGGGCGCACAGATACGCAGTATTTT. This sequence encodes CASSLGLAGRTDTQYF. V is TRBV11-2 and J is TRBJ2-3; 13 positions match TRBD2. The germline V gene has CDR1 SGHAT and CDR2 FQNNGV. The CDR3 is 16 amino acids. Losses at the gene ends were 6 bases for V and 1 base for J; bases not matched to a gene: 4. Together with reference TRBV11-2 and TRBJ2-3, the CDR3 gives the full variable domain: EAGVAQSPRYKIIEKRQSVAFWCNPISGHATLYWYQQILGQGPKLLIQFQNNGVVDDSQLPKDRFSAERLKGVDSTLKIQPAKLEDSAVYLCASSLGLAGRTDTQYFGPGTRLTVL.

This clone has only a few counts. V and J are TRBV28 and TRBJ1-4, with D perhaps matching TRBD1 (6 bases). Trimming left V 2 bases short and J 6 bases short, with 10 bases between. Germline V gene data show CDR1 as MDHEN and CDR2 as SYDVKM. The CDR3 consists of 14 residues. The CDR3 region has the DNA TGTGCCAGCAGTTTAGGGGGGGCCGATGAAAAACTGTTTTTT. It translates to CASSLGGADEKLFF.

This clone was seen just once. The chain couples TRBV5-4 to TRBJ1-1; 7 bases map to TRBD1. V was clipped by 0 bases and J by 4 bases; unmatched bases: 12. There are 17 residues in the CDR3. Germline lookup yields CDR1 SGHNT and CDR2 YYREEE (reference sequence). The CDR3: CASSLDPAWRGPTEAFF. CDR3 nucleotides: TGTGCCAGCAGCTTGGACCCGGCGTGGAGGGGGCCCACTGAAGCTTTCTTT.

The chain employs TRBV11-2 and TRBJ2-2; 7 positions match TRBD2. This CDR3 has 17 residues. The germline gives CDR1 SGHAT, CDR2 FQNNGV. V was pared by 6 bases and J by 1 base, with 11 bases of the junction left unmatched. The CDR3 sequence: CASRPNRGGRNTGELFF. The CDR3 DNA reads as TGTGCCAGCAGACCGAATCGCGGGGGTAGGAACACCGGGGAGCTGTTTTTT.

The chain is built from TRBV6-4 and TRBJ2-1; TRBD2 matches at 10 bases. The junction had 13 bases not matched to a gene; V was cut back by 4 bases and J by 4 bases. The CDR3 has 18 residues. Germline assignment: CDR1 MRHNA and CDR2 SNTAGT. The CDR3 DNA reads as TGTGCCAGCAGTGCCAACCCCGTCTCGACTAGCGGGTACAATGAGCAGTTCTTC. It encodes CASSANPVSTSGYNEQFF.

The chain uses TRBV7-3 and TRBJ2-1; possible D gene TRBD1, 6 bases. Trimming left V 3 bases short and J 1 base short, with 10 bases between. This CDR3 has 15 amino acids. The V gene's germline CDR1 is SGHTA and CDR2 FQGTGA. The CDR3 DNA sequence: TGTGCCAGCAGCTTTCTGACAGGATCCTACAATGAGCAGTTCTTC. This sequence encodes CASSFLTGSYNEQFF. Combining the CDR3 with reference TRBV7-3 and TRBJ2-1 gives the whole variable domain GAGVSQTPSNKVTEKGKYVELRCDPISGHTALYWYRQSLGQGPEFLIYFQGTGAADDSGLPNDRFFAVRPEGSVSTLKIQRTERGDSAVYLCASSFLTGSYNEQFFGPGTRLTVL.